A single sample is the source of the 25 T cell receptor beta chains below, sequenced in a study of blood T cells in healthy people across ages. With a J-beta primer mix and a sample-barcoded 5' primer, a second PCR ran about 7 to 11 cycles. TCRdb called the 5' RACE reads again in MiXCR, with one record for every CDR3 protein. The repertoire consists of roughly 1.5 million distinct CDR3 sequences, with 40% to 45% occurring once and the leading ten covering roughly 3.7%. Source material: blood. These receptors came from a woman between 18 and 29 years old in good health.

The chain uses TRBV12-3 or TRBV12-4 and TRBJ2-4, with 9 bases aligning to TRBD2. The DNA matches TRBJ2-7 better at its end, which makes the J call doubtful. The CDR3 contains 15 residues. The CDR3 is CASRLETSGLGEQYF. In DNA form, the CDR3 reads TGTGCCAGCAGGCTGGAGACTAGCGGCCTCGGCGAGCAGTACTTC.

This chain connects TRBV30 to TRBJ1-1; the D is unclear. Germline V CDR1 and CDR2: GTSNPN, SVGIG (reference sequence). The CDR3 contains 12 residues. V was pared by 4 bases and J by 1 base, with 7 bases between. CDR3 region: CAWIGWNTEAFF. The CDR3 nucleotides read TGTGCCTGGATCGGGTGGAACACTGAAGCTTTCTTT. Full variable domain (rest looked up from reference TRBV30 and TRBJ1-1): SQTIHQWPATLVQPVGSPLSLECTVEGTSNPNLYWYRQAAGRGLQLLFYSVGIGQISSEVPQNLSASRPQDRQFILSSKKLLLSDSGFYLCAWIGWNTEAFFGQGTRLTVV.

The J gene is TRBJ2-5, the V gene TRBV20-1; 8 positions agree with TRBD2. V lost 1 base, J lost 3 bases, and 4 bases stayed unmatched. The CDR3 extends over 14 amino acids. Germline V gene data show CDR1 as DFQATT and CDR2 as SNEGSKA (reference sequence). CDR3: CSARVTSGKETQYF. CDR3 bases: TGCAGTGCTAGAGTAACTAGCGGAAAAGAGACCCAGTACTTC.

The chain has TRBV4-1 and TRBJ1-1; D unresolved. V was pared by 1 base and J by 10 bases, with 10 bases between. The CDR3 is 12 residues long. Germline V gives CDR1 MGHRA, CDR2 YSYEKL. CDR3 nucleotides: TGCGCCAGCAGCCAAGTAAGGCGCGGAGCTTTCTTT. Protein: CASSQVRRGAFF.

This clonotype has a single count. This chain connects TRBV13 to TRBJ1-2; D unclear. Germline loops: CDR1 PRHDT, CDR2 FYEKMQ (reference sequence). The CDR3 loop spans 12 amino acids. With 6 bases removed from V and 3 bases from J, the gap between germline ends came to 8 bases. CDR3 sequence reads: CASRFGDYGYTF. Here the CDR3 DNA reads TGTGCCAGCAGGTTCGGGGACTATGGCTACACCTTC.

This rearrangement joins TRBV6-1 to TRBJ2-7; 8 nucleotides match TRBD1. The end of the DNA is better explained by TRBJ2-5, so the J call may be wrong. The length of the CDR3 is 15 residues. The germline CDR1 and CDR2 sequences are MNHNS and SASEGT. The CDR3 nucleotides read TGTGCCAGCAGTGAATTAGGACAGGGTCAACAGACCCAGTACTTC. This encodes CASSELGQGQQTQYF.

This clonotype was seen a few times. This sequence joins TRBV6-5 and TRBJ2-1; 10 bases match TRBD1. Germline V gene data show CDR1 as MNHEY and CDR2 as SVGAGI. This CDR3 contains 15 residues. The trim removed 2 bases at V and 5 bases at J, leaving 3 bases unmatched. CDR3 region: CASSYGTGVHNEQFF. The CDR3 coding sequence is TGTGCCAGCAGTTACGGGACAGGGGTCCACAATGAGCAGTTCTTC.

This clonotype was found a few times. The chain couples TRBV7-2 to TRBJ2-3, with unresolved D. Germline CDR1 reads SGHTA; CDR2 reads FQGNSA. V lost 5 bases and J 6 bases, leaving 12 bases between the germline ends. The CDR3 has 13 amino acids. CDR3 in amino acids: CASSITILDTQYF. For the CDR3, the DNA is TGTGCCAGCAGCATAACAATATTGGATACGCAGTATTTT.

This clonotype was seen only a few times. The chain joins TRBV4-3 to TRBJ1-4; unclear D gene. The CDR3 sequence is 16 residues long. Germline V lookup: CDR1 LGHNA, CDR2 YSLEER. V was cut by 0 bases and J by 8 bases, with 16 bases left in between. CDR3 in amino acids: CASSQDWWQVGEKLFF. CDR3 coding DNA: TGCGCCAGCAGCCAAGATTGGTGGCAGGTCGGCGAAAAACTGTTTTTT.

This clonotype turned up a few times. The chain uses TRBV28 and TRBJ1-2; no reliable D call. V was trimmed by 5 bases and J by 4 bases, leaving 20 bases between them. The CDR3 is 16 amino acids. Germline loops: CDR1 MDHEN, CDR2 SYDVKM. The CDR3 reads CASSSSRADKPYGYTF. DNA for the CDR3: TGTGCCAGCAGTAGTTCAAGGGCAGACAAACCCTATGGCTACACCTTC.

J is TRBJ1-2 and V is TRBV9; TRBD1 matches 10 bases. CDR1 is SGDLS and CDR2 is YYNGEE in the germline V gene. The CDR3 is 13 amino acids. Trimming took 5 bases from V and 7 from J; bases not matched to a gene: 5. In nucleotides, the CDR3 is TGTGCCAGCAGTCGAGACAGGGGGCTTGGCTACACCTTC. Translated: CASSRDRGLGYTF. The variable domain in full, with the rest retrieved from reference TRBV9 and TRBJ1-2, is DSGVTQTPKHLITATGQRVTLRCSPRSGDLSVYWYQQSLDQGLQFLIQYYNGEERAKGNILERFSAQQFPDLHSELNLSSLELGDSALYFCASSRDRGLGYTFGSGTRLTVV.

This clonotype was picked up a small number of times. This chain connects TRBV6-2 or TRBV6-3 to TRBJ2-3; TRBD2 matches 9 bases. Losses at the gene ends were 6 bases for V and 6 bases for J; bases not matched to a gene: 16. The CDR3 runs 17 residues. The germline V gene encodes CDR1 MNHEY and CDR2 SVGEGT. CDR3: CASRDPASGAPRDTQYF. Written as DNA, the CDR3 is TGTGCCAGCAGAGACCCGGCTAGCGGGGCCCCCAGGGATACGCAGTATTTT.

In this sample, this clonotype turned up a few times. This chain connects TRBV20-1 to TRBJ1-2, with a possible D match to TRBD1 (6 bases). This CDR3 comprises 12 residues. CDR1 DFQATT and CDR2 SNEGSKA come from the germline V gene (reference sequence). DNA of the CDR3: TGCATCCCAGGGGCAGCTATTAATGGCTACACCTTC. Its translation: CIPGAAINGYTF.

This chain links TRBV6-2 or TRBV6-3 with TRBJ2-4; 11 nucleotides match TRBD2. The V gene's germline CDR1 is MNHEY and CDR2 SVGEGT. The V gene end was trimmed by 2 bases and the J gene end by 0 bases; junction bases not matched to a gene: 9. The CDR3 consists of 19 residues. CDR3 protein: CASSYPTSGSFQAKNIQYF. The CDR3 bases are TGTGCCAGCAGTTACCCTACTAGCGGGAGCTTTCAAGCCAAAAACATTCAGTACTTC.

This clonotype was picked up a small number of times. The chain carries TRBV3-1 and TRBJ2-7, with 7 bases aligning to TRBD2. CDR3 length: 16 amino acids. Germline CDR1 LGHDT, CDR2 YNNKEL (reference sequence). Trimming took 4 bases from V and 5 from J; bases not matched to a gene: 14. CDR3 nucleotides: TGTGCCAGCAGCCGCGCGGGGGTGTTGGCCTCTGACGAGCAGTACTTC. As protein: CASSRAGVLASDEQYF.

This clonotype was observed a few times. The rearrangement joins TRBV7-9 to TRBJ2-1, with 7 bases lining up with TRBD2. The CDR3 consists of 16 residues. The trim removed 3 bases at V and 7 bases at J, leaving 12 bases unmatched. CDR1 and CDR2 from the germline V gene are SEHNR and FQNEAQ (reference sequence). DNA of the CDR3: TGTGCCAGCAGCTTTCTGGAGCGGGGAGTGGGGAATGAGCAGTTCTTC. It specifies CASSFLERGVGNEQFF.

V is TRBV20-1 and J is TRBJ2-4, with 7 bases fitting TRBD1. The last part of the DNA fits TRBJ2-7 better; the J call may be wrong. The CDR3 contains 11 residues. Germline-derived CDR1 and CDR2 are DFQATT and SNEGSKA (reference sequence). CDR3: CSATGEPEQYF. CDR3 bases: TGCAGTGCCACAGGGGAACCCGAGCAGTACTTC.

The V gene is TRBV7-9, the J gene TRBJ2-7, with 11 bases identical to TRBD2. The DNA end favors TRBJ2-5, so the J call may be wrong. Germline lookup yields CDR1 SEHNR and CDR2 FQNEAQ (reference sequence). This CDR3 is built from 17 residues. The CDR3 here is CASSPTSRLAGSETQYF. In DNA, the CDR3 is TGTGCCAGCAGCCCTACCTCGCGACTAGCGGGGTCAGAGACCCAGTACTTC.

Comment on this clonotype: This may stem from a read error, because a much larger clone lies one nucleotide away. The V and J genes are TRBV12-3 or TRBV12-4 and TRBJ2-1; 8 positions agree with TRBD1. There are 13 residues in the CDR3. The CDR3 region is CASTETGVNEQLF. The CDR3 DNA is TGTGCCAGCACCGAGACAGGGGTTAATGAGCAGCTCTTC.

This clonotype has just a few counts. CDR3 nucleotide sequence: TGTGCCAGCAGCTTAAGTGGGACCGAGACCCAGTACTTC. Protein: CASSLSGTETQYF. The rearrangement joins TRBV7-9 to TRBJ2-5; tentatively, D is TRBD1 or TRBD2 (5 bases each). CDR3 length: 13 amino acids. Trimming stripped 2 bases from V and 5 bases from J, with 9 bases between. Germline CDR1 is SEHNR and CDR2 is FQNEAQ (reference sequence).

The CDR3: CASSYSRHNTGELFF. Here the CDR3 DNA reads TGTGCCAGCAGTTACTCGAGACACAACACCGGGGAGCTGTTTTTT. V gene TRBV6-2 or TRBV6-3 combines with J gene TRBJ2-2; D not resolved. Germline loops: CDR1 MNHEY, CDR2 SVGEGT. V was cut by 0 bases and J by 2 bases, with 7 bases left in between. The length of the CDR3 is 15 residues.

V is TRBV20-1 and J is TRBJ1-6; D uncertain. Germline assignment: CDR1 DFQATT and CDR2 SNEGSKA (reference sequence). The length of the CDR3 is 13 residues. The V end lost 5 bases, the J end lost 6 bases, and 11 bases lay between the germline ends. The CDR3 sequence is CSARRTTNSPLHF. The CDR3 nucleotides read TGCAGTGCTCGCCGGACGACTAATTCACCCCTCCACTTT.

CDR3 region: CSASDLARNTYEQYF. The CDR3 bases are TGCAGTGCTAGCGACCTAGCGAGAAATACCTACGAGCAGTACTTC. V and J are TRBV20-1 and TRBJ2-7, with D tentatively TRBD2 (6 bases). The germline CDR1 and CDR2 sequences are DFQATT and SNEGSKA (reference sequence). V lost 3 bases and J 2 bases, leaving 17 bases between the germline ends. The CDR3 runs 15 residues.

This clonotype has a handful of counts. The CDR3 coding sequence is TGTGCCAGCAGCTTAGTTGCCAGGGTGAGCTCCTACGAGCAGTACTTC. Protein product: CASSLVARVSSYEQYF. J is TRBJ2-7 and V is TRBV7-8; TRBD1 might be the D (5 bases). The ends were cut back, 1 base at V and 0 bases at J, with 13 bases in the middle. CDR3 length equals 16 residues. Germline CDR1 reads SGHVS; CDR2 reads FQNEAQ.

A few counts support this clonotype. The chain has TRBV5-1 and TRBJ1-2, with D uncertain. CDR3 size: 14 residues. Germline V lookup: CDR1 SGHRS, CDR2 YFSETQ. V lost 2 bases, J lost 5 bases, and 13 bases lay in between. The DNA of the CDR3 is TGCGCCAGCAGCTTCGACGAAAGCGTTTATGGCTACACCTTC. Its translation is CASSFDESVYGYTF.